This is a list of T cell receptor beta chains from one sample in a study of technical replicates of blood from a handful of donors. Measured with immunoSEQ multiplex PCR; TCRdb has only the in-frame clones, and not every one. Of about 93,000 clones in the sample, about 96% were seen once. Sequencing was performed on T cells isolated from PBMCs. These receptors were taken from a human donor in good health. Both conserved end residues are part of each CDR3. A D gene is named only where the DNA matches it firmly. A clone size is listed for some rows: how often the clone was seen (once, few, many), or a class if it is expanded.

j_call clone_size d_call v_call cdr3_nt cdr3_aa
TRBJ1-1 . . TRBV6-4 TGTGCCAGCAGTCCAGAGGGAGCGGGCGATGAAGCTTTCTTT CASSPEGAGDEAFF
TRBJ1-1 . . TRBV10-3 TGTGCCACCACAGGAAGGATTGGCACTGAAGCTTTCTTT CATTGRIGTEAFF
TRBJ2-7 . TRBD1 TRBV5-1 TGCGCCAGCAGCTGGAAGGACAGGGCCGCCGAGCAGTACTTC CASSWKDRAAEQYF
TRBJ2-5 once TRBD1 TRBV11-3 TGTGCCAGCAGGGGCCAGGGGGCTGGAGAGACCCAGTACTTC CASRGQGAGETQYF
TRBJ1-3 . . TRBV7-6 TGTGCCAGCAGCTTAGATCCCGGTTACTCTGGAAACACCATATATTTT CASSLDPGYSGNTIYF
TRBJ1-4 . . TRBV18 TGTGCCAGCTCACCACCCCAGGGAGGGAAAGAAAAACTGTTTTTT CASSPPQGGKEKLFF
TRBJ2-7 . . TRBV2 TGTGCCAGCAGAGCAGAGGTTACCTACGAGCAGTACTTC CASRAEVTYEQYF
TRBJ2-1 once TRBD2 TRBV19 TGTGCTACAACACCGGGGACTAGAACCCACAATGAGCAGTTCTTC CATTPGTRTHNEQFF
TRBJ1-2 . TRBD1 TRBV30 TGTGCCTGGAGTCCCCGGGGACAGCGAAACTATGGCTACACCTTC CAWSPRGQRNYGYTF
TRBJ1-1 . TRBD1 TRBV27 TGTGCCAGCAGGGGACAGGGGTTCACTGAAGCTTTCTTT CASRGQGFTEAFF
TRBJ1-1 . TRBD1 TRBV5-1 TGCGCCAGCAGCTCCCCAGTGACAGGGGGTGATACTGAAGCTTTCTTT CASSSPVTGGDTEAFF
TRBJ2-1 once TRBD2 TRBV5-1 TGCGCCAGCAGCTCCTTAACTAGCGCAGACAATGAGCAGTTCTTC CASSSLTSADNEQFF
TRBJ2-1 . TRBD2 TRBV19 TGTGCCAGTAACCAACTACCTAGCGGGGGGGCGGATCAGTTCTTC CASNQLPSGGADQFF
TRBJ2-5 . . TRBV19 TGTGCCAGTAGTATGGGTGCATCTGTCAGGGAGACCCAGTACTTC CASSMGASVRETQYF
TRBJ2-1 . TRBD2 TRBV19 TGTGCCAGTAGTATAGATCTGGGACTAGCGGGAGGGACCCCGGGGGAGCAGTTCTTC CASSIDLGLAGGTPGEQFF
TRBJ2-2 once . TRBV2 TGTGCCAGCAGGGAGGGGCGTCTATCGAACACCGGGGAGCTGTTTTTT CASREGRLSNTGELFF
TRBJ2-7 . TRBD1 TRBV9 TGTGCCAGCAGCGCCGGGACAGGGGGAAACGAGCAGTACTTC CASSAGTGGNEQYF
TRBJ1-2 . TRBD1 TRBV7-6 TGTGCCAGCAGCTTAGCGGCAGGGGGCGCGGGTGGCTACACCTTC CASSLAAGGAGGYTF
TRBJ1-5 . . TRBV19 TGTGCCAGTAGTATAGGGGGAGTAGAGCCCCAGCATTTT CASSIGGVEPQHF
TRBJ2-5 . . TRBV27 TGTGCCAGCAGTTTGGGGCAGGGACAAGAGACCCAGTACTTC CASSLGQGQETQYF
TRBJ2-2 . . TRBV27 TGTGCCAGCAGTTTACGAGGGACATCCATCGCCGGGGAGCTGTTTTTT CASSLRGTSIAGELFF
TRBJ1-4 . . TRBV6-5 TGTGCCAGCAGTTACTCGATGTCAGGCCCACTTGAAAAACTGTTTTTT CASSYSMSGPLEKLFF
TRBJ2-7 . . TRBV7-9 TGTGCCAGCAGCTTACTCACCGGCTACGAGCAGTACTTC CASSLLTGYEQYF
TRBJ2-7 . TRBD2 TRBV19 TGTGCCAGTAGTAGGATAGCGGGAGACTCCTACGAGCAGTACTTC CASSRIAGDSYEQYF
TRBJ1-1 . TRBD1 TRBV5-1 TGCGCCAGCAGCTCGAGATACCTACAGGGGGACACTGAAGCTTTCTTT CASSSRYLQGDTEAFF